These T cell receptor beta chains were read from a single sample in a study of Ad26.COV2.S vaccination and SARS-CoV-2 variants. Clones were sequenced by immunoSEQ multiplex PCR, and TCRdb holds only the in-frame ones, with some missing. This sample has fewer than 500,000 clones, with approximately 92% found just once. The sample in question was peripheral blood, obtained in a trial of Ad26.COV2.S vaccine versus placebo. The receptors were gathered from a person between 18 and 65 years old who received the Ad26.COV2.S COVID-19 vaccine or a placebo. The CDR3 runs from the conserved cysteine through the conserved F or W. The D gene is left open where the match is weak. Rows may omit the clone size; those that give it use once, few, many or a size class.

d_call: TRBD2; clone_size: NA; j_call: TRBJ2-2; v_call: TRBV11-3; cdr3_nt: TGTGCCAGCAGCTTCGGACTAGCGGGAAACACCGGGGAGCTGTTTTTT; cdr3_aa: CASSFGLAGNTGELFF
d_call: NA; clone_size: NA; j_call: TRBJ2-3; v_call: TRBV29-1; cdr3_nt: TGCAGCGTTGTCGGGGGTCCCCAAGATACGCAGTATTTT; cdr3_aa: CSVVGGPQDTQYF
d_call: NA; clone_size: NA; j_call: TRBJ1-3; v_call: TRBV28; cdr3_nt: TGTGCCAGCAGTTTAAGGGCTATCTCTGGAAACACCATATATTTT; cdr3_aa: CASSLRAISGNTIYF
d_call: NA; clone_size: NA; j_call: TRBJ2-1; v_call: TRBV4-3; cdr3_nt: TGCGCCAGCAGCCAAGGTCCCTCGGCAATCGATGAGCAGTTCTTC; cdr3_aa: CASSQGPSAIDEQFF
d_call: NA; clone_size: NA; j_call: TRBJ1-6; v_call: TRBV30; cdr3_nt: TGTGCCGCCCAAGGATCCTATAATTCACCCCTCCACTTT; cdr3_aa: CAAQGSYNSPLHF
d_call: NA; clone_size: NA; j_call: TRBJ1-3; v_call: TRBV5-6; cdr3_nt: TGTGCCAGCAGCTTGAGCGGGTCTGGAAACACCATATATTTT; cdr3_aa: CASSLSGSGNTIYF
d_call: NA; clone_size: NA; j_call: TRBJ2-1; v_call: TRBV27; cdr3_nt: TGTGCCAGCAGTCTCCCCGGCCCGAGGAATGAGCAGTTCTTC; cdr3_aa: CASSLPGPRNEQFF
d_call: NA; clone_size: once; j_call: TRBJ1-2; v_call: TRBV5-1; cdr3_nt: TGCGCCAGCAGCTCGTACCGTCAGGGTCCCCAATCTGGAGGCTACACCTTC; cdr3_aa: CASSSYRQGPQSGGYTF
d_call: NA; clone_size: NA; j_call: TRBJ2-1; v_call: TRBV5-4; cdr3_nt: TGTGCCAGCAGCCTAGCCGGGACACTCTACAATGAGCAGTTCTTC; cdr3_aa: CASSLAGTLYNEQFF
d_call: NA; clone_size: once; j_call: TRBJ2-7; v_call: TRBV27; cdr3_nt: TGTGCCAGCAGGGGCAGGGCGATTGGCGAGCAGTACTTC; cdr3_aa: CASRGRAIGEQYF
d_call: NA; clone_size: NA; j_call: TRBJ1-1; v_call: TRBV4-3; cdr3_nt: TGCGCCAGCAGAAGGGGGGTGAACACTGAAGCTTTCTTT; cdr3_aa: CASRRGVNTEAFF
d_call: NA; clone_size: NA; j_call: TRBJ2-7; v_call: TRBV18; cdr3_nt: TGTGCCAGCTCAGAATACTATCCCTCCTACGAGCAGTACTTC; cdr3_aa: CASSEYYPSYEQYF
d_call: NA; clone_size: NA; j_call: TRBJ2-2; v_call: TRBV10-1; cdr3_nt: TGCGCCAGCAGTGAGTCGATGGAGGTAACCGGGGAGCTGTTTTTT; cdr3_aa: CASSESMEVTGELFF
d_call: TRBD2; clone_size: NA; j_call: TRBJ2-1; v_call: TRBV18; cdr3_nt: TGTGCCAGCTCGCCTAGCGGGAGGTCTAGGTATGAGCAGTTCTTC; cdr3_aa: CASSPSGRSRYEQFF
d_call: TRBD1; clone_size: NA; j_call: TRBJ2-5; v_call: TRBV7-3; cdr3_nt: TGTGCCAGCAGCTTAACCACAGGGGGCTGGGAGACCCAGTACTTC; cdr3_aa: CASSLTTGGWETQYF
d_call: NA; clone_size: NA; j_call: TRBJ1-1; v_call: TRBV7-9; cdr3_nt: TGTGCCAGCAGCTTCGGCAGGAACACTGAAGCTTTCTTT; cdr3_aa: CASSFGRNTEAFF
d_call: TRBD1; clone_size: NA; j_call: TRBJ2-1; v_call: TRBV7-9; cdr3_nt: TGTGCCAGCAGTCCACAGGGGATCGGACTTCGAAATGAGCAGTTCTTC; cdr3_aa: CASSPQGIGLRNEQFF
d_call: TRBD2; clone_size: NA; j_call: TRBJ2-1; v_call: TRBV11-2; cdr3_nt: TGTGCCAGCAGCCGACTAACTAGCGGGAGCAACAATGAGCAGTTCTTC; cdr3_aa: CASSRLTSGSNNEQFF
d_call: TRBD1; clone_size: NA; j_call: TRBJ1-2; v_call: TRBV2; cdr3_nt: TGTGCCAGCAGTGAGCTCACAGGGGGCTATGGCTACACCTTC; cdr3_aa: CASSELTGGYGYTF
d_call: TRBD2; clone_size: once; j_call: TRBJ2-3; v_call: TRBV3-1/TRBV3-2; cdr3_nt: TGTGCCAGCAGCCAGACTAGCGGATCCACAGATACGCAGTATTTT; cdr3_aa: CASSQTSGSTDTQYF
d_call: NA; clone_size: NA; j_call: TRBJ1-5; v_call: TRBV7-8; cdr3_nt: TGTGCCAGCAGCTTAGGGCAAAATAGCAATCAGCCCCAGCATTTT; cdr3_aa: CASSLGQNSNQPQHF
d_call: NA; clone_size: NA; j_call: TRBJ2-1; v_call: TRBV7-9; cdr3_nt: TGTGCCAGCAGCCCAGGGGGGGCTATTCCTGGAGTGGCACAATGGGAGCAGTTCTTC; cdr3_aa: CASSPGGAIPGVAQWEQFF
d_call: NA; clone_size: NA; j_call: TRBJ2-3; v_call: TRBV4-3; cdr3_nt: TGCGCCAGCAGCCAAGTATTGGCAGATACGCAGTATTTT; cdr3_aa: CASSQVLADTQYF
d_call: NA; clone_size: NA; j_call: TRBJ2-5; v_call: TRBV11-3; cdr3_nt: TGTGCCAGCAGCTCACGAAGCCAAGAGACCCAGTACTTC; cdr3_aa: CASSSRSQETQYF
d_call: NA; clone_size: NA; j_call: TRBJ2-3; v_call: TRBV4-3; cdr3_nt: TGCGCCAGCAGCCAAGCGCGGGGTTTTGAGGGGACAGATACGCAGTATTTT; cdr3_aa: CASSQARGFEGTDTQYF
d_call: NA; clone_size: NA; j_call: TRBJ1-1; v_call: TRBV7-2; cdr3_nt: TGTGCCAGCAGCTTAGATACTGAAGCTTTCTTT; cdr3_aa: CASSLDTEAFF
d_call: NA; clone_size: NA; j_call: TRBJ1-1; v_call: TRBV4-3; cdr3_nt: TGCGCCAGCAGCCTCGACGGGGCGCGGACCACTGAAGCTTTCTTT; cdr3_aa: CASSLDGARTTEAFF
d_call: NA; clone_size: NA; j_call: TRBJ2-7; v_call: TRBV4-3; cdr3_nt: TGCGCCAGCAGCCAAGACAGGGGGGTCTACGAGCAGTACTTC; cdr3_aa: CASSQDRGVYEQYF
d_call: NA; clone_size: NA; j_call: TRBJ2-3; v_call: TRBV3-1/TRBV3-2; cdr3_nt: TGTGCCAGCACCCTGACTAGTGCCACAGATACGCAGTATTTT; cdr3_aa: CASTLTSATDTQYF
d_call: NA; clone_size: NA; j_call: TRBJ2-1; v_call: TRBV10-3; cdr3_nt: TGTGCCATCAGTGAATACTCCGGGGGTGAGCAGTTCTTC; cdr3_aa: CAISEYSGGEQFF
d_call: TRBD1; clone_size: NA; j_call: TRBJ2-4; v_call: TRBV6-5; cdr3_nt: TGTGCCAGCAGTCAAACAGGGGCGAAAAACATTCAGTACTTC; cdr3_aa: CASSQTGAKNIQYF
d_call: TRBD2; clone_size: NA; j_call: TRBJ2-1; v_call: TRBV9; cdr3_nt: TGTGCCAGCAGCGTAGATTTGACTAGCGGGCCCCTCAATGAGCAGTTCTTC; cdr3_aa: CASSVDLTSGPLNEQFF
d_call: NA; clone_size: NA; j_call: TRBJ2-7; v_call: TRBV6-1; cdr3_nt: TGTGCCAGCAGTGAGTCAGGGGGGGGTATCGACGAGCAGTACTTC; cdr3_aa: CASSESGGGIDEQYF
d_call: TRBD2; clone_size: once; j_call: TRBJ2-7; v_call: TRBV11-2; cdr3_nt: TGTGCCAGCAGGCGCCTAGCGGGGGTCTCCTACGAGCAGTACTTC; cdr3_aa: CASRRLAGVSYEQYF
d_call: TRBD1; clone_size: NA; j_call: TRBJ1-1; v_call: TRBV24-1; cdr3_nt: TGTGCCACCAGTGATTTGCTTAGACAGGGGAACACTGAAGCTTTCTTT; cdr3_aa: CATSDLLRQGNTEAFF
d_call: NA; clone_size: NA; j_call: TRBJ1-1; v_call: TRBV4-3; cdr3_nt: TGCGCCAGCAGCCAGACAAGAATTTCTGAAGCTTTCTTT; cdr3_aa: CASSQTRISEAFF
d_call: NA; clone_size: NA; j_call: TRBJ1-5; v_call: TRBV19; cdr3_nt: TGTGCCAGTAGTATAATGGATGAGAGTCAGCCCCAGCATTTT; cdr3_aa: CASSIMDESQPQHF
d_call: NA; clone_size: NA; j_call: TRBJ2-3; v_call: TRBV29-1; cdr3_nt: TGCAGTTTTAGGGTAGATACGCAGTATTTT; cdr3_aa: CSFRVDTQYF
d_call: NA; clone_size: NA; j_call: TRBJ1-6; v_call: TRBV7-2; cdr3_nt: TGTGCCAGCAGCTTGGACAGACCTTCACCCCTCCACTTT; cdr3_aa: CASSLDRPSPLHF